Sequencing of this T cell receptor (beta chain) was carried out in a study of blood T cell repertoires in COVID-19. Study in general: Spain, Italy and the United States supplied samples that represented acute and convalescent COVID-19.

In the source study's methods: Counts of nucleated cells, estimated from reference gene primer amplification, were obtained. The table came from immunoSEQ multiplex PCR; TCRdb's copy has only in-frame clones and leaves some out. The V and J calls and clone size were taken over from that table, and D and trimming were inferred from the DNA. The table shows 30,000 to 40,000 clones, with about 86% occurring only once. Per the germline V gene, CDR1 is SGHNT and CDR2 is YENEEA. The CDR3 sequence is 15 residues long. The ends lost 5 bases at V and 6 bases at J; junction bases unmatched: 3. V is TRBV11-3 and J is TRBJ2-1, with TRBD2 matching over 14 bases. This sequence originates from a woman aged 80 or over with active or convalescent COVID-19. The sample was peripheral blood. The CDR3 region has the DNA TGTGCCAGCAGCCGACTAGCGGGGGGGCGCAATGAGCAGTTCTTC. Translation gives CASSRLAGGRNEQFF.